The following is a T cell receptor (beta chain) sequence with its context. Antigen unknown. The CDR3 extends over 10 amino acids. This entry comes from a study of cytomegalovirus exposure and HLA in healthy donors. Study details: Most donors, around 81% of 398 genotyped, fell in the Caucasian-associated ancestry cluster. Study results and caveats: In an earlier analysis, about 90% or about 30%: the productive usage of most TCR beta V segments. In a later analysis, HLA-associated beta chains showed higher expansion and lower generation probabilities than comparable chains. Owing to their indistinguishability, certain V segments, notably TRBV6-2 and TRBV6-3, were excluded.

Researchers ran the PCR with 60 Vbeta and 13 Jbeta primers. Clones were read by immunoSEQ multiplex PCR, and TCRdb kept only the in-frame ones, dropping some. The sample lists around 130,000 clones, roughly 79% seen once, with approximately 1.8% in the top ten. The sample was PBMCs. The clonotype comes from a woman in her thirties or forties in good health and CMV-seronegative. The gene calls are TRBV21-1 and TRBJ1-5. TRBV21-1 constitutes a pseudogene. CDR3 in amino acids: CASSKHGQHF. CDR3 coding DNA: TGTGCCAGCAGCAAACACGGTCAGCATTTT.